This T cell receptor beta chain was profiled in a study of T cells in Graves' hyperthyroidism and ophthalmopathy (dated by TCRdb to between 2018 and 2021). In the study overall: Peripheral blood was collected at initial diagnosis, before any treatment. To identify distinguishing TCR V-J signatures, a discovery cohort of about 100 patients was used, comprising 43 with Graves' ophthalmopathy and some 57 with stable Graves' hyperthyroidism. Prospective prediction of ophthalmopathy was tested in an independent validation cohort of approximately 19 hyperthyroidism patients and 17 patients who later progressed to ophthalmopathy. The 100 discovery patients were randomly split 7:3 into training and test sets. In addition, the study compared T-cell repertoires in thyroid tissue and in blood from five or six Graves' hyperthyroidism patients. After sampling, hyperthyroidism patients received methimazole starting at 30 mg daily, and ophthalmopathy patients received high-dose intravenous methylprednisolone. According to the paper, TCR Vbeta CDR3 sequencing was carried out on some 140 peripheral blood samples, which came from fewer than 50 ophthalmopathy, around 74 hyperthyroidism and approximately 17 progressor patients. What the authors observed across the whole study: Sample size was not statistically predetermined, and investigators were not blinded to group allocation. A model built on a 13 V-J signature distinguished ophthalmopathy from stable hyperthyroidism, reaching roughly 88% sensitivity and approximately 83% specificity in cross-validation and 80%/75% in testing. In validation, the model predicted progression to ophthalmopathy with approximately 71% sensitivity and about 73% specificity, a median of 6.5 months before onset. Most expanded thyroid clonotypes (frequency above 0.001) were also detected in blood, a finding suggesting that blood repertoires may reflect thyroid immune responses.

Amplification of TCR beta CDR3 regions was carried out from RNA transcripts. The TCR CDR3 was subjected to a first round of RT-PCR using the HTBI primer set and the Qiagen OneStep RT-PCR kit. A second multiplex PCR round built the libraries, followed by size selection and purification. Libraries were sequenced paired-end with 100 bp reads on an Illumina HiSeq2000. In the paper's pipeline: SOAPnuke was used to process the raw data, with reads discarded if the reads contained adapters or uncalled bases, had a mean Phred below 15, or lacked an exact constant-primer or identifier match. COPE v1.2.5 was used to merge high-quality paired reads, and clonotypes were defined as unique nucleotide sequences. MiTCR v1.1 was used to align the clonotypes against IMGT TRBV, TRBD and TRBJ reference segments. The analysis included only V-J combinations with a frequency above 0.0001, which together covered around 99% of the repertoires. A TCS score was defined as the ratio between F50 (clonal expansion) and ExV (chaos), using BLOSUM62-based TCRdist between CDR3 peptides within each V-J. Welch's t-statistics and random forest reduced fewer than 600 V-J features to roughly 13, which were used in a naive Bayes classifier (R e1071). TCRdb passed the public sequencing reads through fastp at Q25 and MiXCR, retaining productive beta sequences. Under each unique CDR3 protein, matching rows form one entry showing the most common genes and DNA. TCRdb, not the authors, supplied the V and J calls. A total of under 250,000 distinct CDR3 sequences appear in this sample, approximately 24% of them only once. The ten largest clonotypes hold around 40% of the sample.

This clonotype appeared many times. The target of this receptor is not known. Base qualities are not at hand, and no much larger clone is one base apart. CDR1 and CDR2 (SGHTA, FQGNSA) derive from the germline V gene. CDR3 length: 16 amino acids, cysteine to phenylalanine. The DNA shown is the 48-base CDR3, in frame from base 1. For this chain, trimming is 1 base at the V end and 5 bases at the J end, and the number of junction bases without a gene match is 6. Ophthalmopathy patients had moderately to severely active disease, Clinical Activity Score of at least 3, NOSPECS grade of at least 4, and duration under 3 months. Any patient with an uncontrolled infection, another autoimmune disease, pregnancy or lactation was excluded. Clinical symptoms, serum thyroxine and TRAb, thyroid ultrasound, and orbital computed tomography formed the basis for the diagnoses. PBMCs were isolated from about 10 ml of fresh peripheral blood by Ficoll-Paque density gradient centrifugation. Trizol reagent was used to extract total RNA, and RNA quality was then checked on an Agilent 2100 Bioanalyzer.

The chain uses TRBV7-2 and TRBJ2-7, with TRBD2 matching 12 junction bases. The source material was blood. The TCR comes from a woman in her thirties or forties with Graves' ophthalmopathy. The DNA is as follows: TGTGCCAGCAGCTTAGTGCTAGCGGGAGGGGCCCACGAGCAGTACTTC. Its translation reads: CASSLVLAGGAHEQYF.